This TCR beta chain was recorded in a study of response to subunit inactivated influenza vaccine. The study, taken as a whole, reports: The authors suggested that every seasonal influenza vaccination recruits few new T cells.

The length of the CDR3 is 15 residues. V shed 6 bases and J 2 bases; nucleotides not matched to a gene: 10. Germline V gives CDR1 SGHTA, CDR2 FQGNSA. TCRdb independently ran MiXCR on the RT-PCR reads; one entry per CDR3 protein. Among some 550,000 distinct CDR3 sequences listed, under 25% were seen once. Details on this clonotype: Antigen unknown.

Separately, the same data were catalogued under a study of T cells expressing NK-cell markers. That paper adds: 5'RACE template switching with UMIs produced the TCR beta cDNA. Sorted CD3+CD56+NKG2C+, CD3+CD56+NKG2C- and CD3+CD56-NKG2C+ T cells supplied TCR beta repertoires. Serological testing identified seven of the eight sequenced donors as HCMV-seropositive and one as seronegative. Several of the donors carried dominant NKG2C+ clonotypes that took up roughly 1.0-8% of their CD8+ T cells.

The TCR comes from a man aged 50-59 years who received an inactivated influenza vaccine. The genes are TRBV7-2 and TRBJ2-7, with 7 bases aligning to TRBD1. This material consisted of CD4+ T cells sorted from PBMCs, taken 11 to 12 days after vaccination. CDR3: CASSTRGSAAYEQYF. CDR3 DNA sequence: TGTGCCAGCAGTACCAGGGGGAGCGCCGCCTACGAGCAGTACTTC. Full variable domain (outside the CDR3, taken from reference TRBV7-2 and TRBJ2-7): GAGVSQSPSNKVTEKGKDVELRCDPISGHTALYWYRQSLGQGLEFLIYFQGNSAPDKSGLPSDRFSAERTGGSVSTLTIQRTQQEDSAVYLCASSTRGSAAYEQYFGPGTRLTVT.